Listed below are T cell receptor beta chains from one sample, sequenced in a study of T cell repertoires in cytomegalovirus infection. MiXCR, run by TCRdb on the reads, gives a single entry per CDR3 protein. The profile shows approximately 500,000 distinct CDR3 sequences, about 33% of them singletons. These TCRs are of unknown antigen specificity. The sample in question was cultured PBMCs, obtained from culture after CMV antigen stimulation. Receptors were obtained from a human donor in good health (CMV status not recorded). Some clones in this sample may be carry-over from other donors' samples. Both conserved end residues are part of each CDR3. The D gene is left open where the match is weak. The listing skips clone size in some rows; elsewhere it reads once, few, many or a size class.

>TRBD1|NA|TRBJ1-6|TRBV28
CASKPPTGQGKSPLHF
TGTGCCAGCAAACCACCAACGGGACAGGGAAAGAGTCCCCTCCACTTT
>NA|few|TRBJ2-7|TRBV6-6
CASSYHGRASYEQYF
TGTGCCAGCAGTTACCATGGCAGGGCCTCCTACGAGCAGTACTTC
>TRBD2|NA|TRBJ2-7|TRBV28
CASNPQRGSYEQYF
TGTGCCAGCAATCCACAGCGGGGATCCTACGAGCAGTACTTC
>NA|many|TRBJ2-1|TRBV7-2
CASSLDSGSNEQFF
TGTGCCAGCAGCTTAGATTCGGGATCCAATGAGCAGTTCTTC
>NA|few|TRBJ1-2|TRBV6-1
CASKTSGELYGYTF
TGTGCCAGCAAAACTTCAGGGGAGCTCTATGGCTACACCTTC
>TRBD1|NA|TRBJ1-4|TRBV27
CASSLLEPGGSGEKLFF
TGTGCCAGCAGTTTATTGGAACCAGGGGGCAGCGGTGAAAAACTGTTTTTT
>NA|NA|TRBJ1-5|TRBV7-8
CASDPEGGFNQPQHF
TGTGCCAGTGACCCTGAGGGGGGATTCAATCAGCCCCAGCATTTT
>NA|many|TRBJ1-5|TRBV7-6
CASSSTVSNQPQHF
TGTGCCAGCAGCTCAACAGTTAGCAATCAGCCCCAGCATTTT
>NA|NA|TRBJ2-1|TRBV11-1
CASSERVSSYNEQFF
TGTGCCAGCAGCGAGCGGGTAAGCTCCTACAATGAGCAGTTCTTC
>NA|NA|TRBJ2-2|TRBV7-2
CASSLGTPVGGGELFF
TGTGCCAGCAGCTTAGGGACCCCCGTCGGGGGCGGGGAGCTGTTTTTT
>NA|few|TRBJ2-7|TRBV7-9
CASSFQGEASYEQYF
TGTGCCAGCAGCTTCCAGGGGGAGGCCTCCTACGAGCAGTACTTC
>TRBD2|NA|TRBJ2-5|TRBV7-3
CASSSGLAGTQETQYF
TGTGCCAGCAGCTCCGGACTAGCGGGGACCCAAGAGACCCAGTACTTC
>TRBD2|NA|TRBJ2-1|TRBV4-3
CASSQFVREGLPPNYF
TGCGCCAGCAGCCAATTTGTCCGGGAGGGCCTACCTCCAAATTACTTC
>TRBD2|NA|TRBJ2-1|TRBV11-3
CASSLESPLAGGLNEQFF
TGTGCCAGCAGCTTAGAGTCTCCACTAGCGGGAGGCCTCAATGAGCAGTTCTTC
>NA|NA|TRBJ1-2|TRBV7-3
CASSPTVNYGYTF
TGTGCCAGCAGCCCGACAGTGAACTATGGCTACACCTTC
>NA|NA|TRBJ2-7|TRBV4-1
CASSQDWQGQYF
TGCGCCAGCAGCCAAGATTGGCAGGGGCAGTACTTC
>TRBD2|many|TRBJ2-1|TRBV7-2
CASSTYSPLAGLPMNEQFF
TGTGCCAGCAGCACCTATTCCCCACTAGCGGGGCTACCTATGAATGAGCAGTTCTTC
>NA|NA|TRBJ1-2|TRBV28
CASSFIGYGYTF
TGTGCCAGCAGTTTTATAGGCTATGGCTACACCTTC
>NA|few|TRBJ1-2|TRBV4-1
CASSQDARGRWYGYTF
TGCGCCAGCAGCCAAGATGCGAGGGGGAGGTGGTATGGCTACACCTTC
>NA|NA|TRBJ1-2|TRBV5-1
CASSFGSGYTF
TGCGCCAGCAGCTTCGGGAGTGGCTACACCTTC
>NA|NA|TRBJ2-1|TRBV19
CASGPTRAVQQFF
TGTGCCAGTGGACCGACACGAGCGGTCCAGCAGTTCTTC
>NA|few|TRBJ2-1|TRBV5-4
CASSPTLGSSYEQFF
TGTGCCAGCAGCCCAACACTAGGGTCTAGCTATGAGCAGTTCTTC
>NA|many|TRBJ2-5|TRBV7-8
CASSFMTGQEAQYF
TGTGCCAGCAGCTTCATGACAGGACAAGAGGCCCAGTACTTC
>NA|NA|TRBJ2-3|TRBV9
CASSTRTKQDTQYF
TGTGCCAGCAGCACAAGGACTAAGCAAGATACGCAGTATTTT
>TRBD1|NA|TRBJ2-1|TRBV30
CAWHRGLNEQFF
TGTGCCTGGCACAGGGGGCTCAATGAGCAGTTCTTC
>NA|NA|TRBJ2-2|TRBV6-6
CASSFTSLGTGELFF
TGTGCCAGCAGTTTTACTAGTCTAGGCACCGGGGAGCTGTTTTTT
>TRBD1|NA|TRBJ2-2|TRBV6-1
CASRGSTGGVVATGELFF
TGTGCCAGCAGGGGATCGACAGGGGGCGTCGTGGCGACCGGGGAGCTGTTTTTT
>NA|NA|TRBJ1-1|TRBV12-3/TRBV12-4
CASSFFKRTEAFF
TGTGCCAGCAGTTTTTTCAAGAGGACTGAAGCTTTCTTT
>NA|NA|TRBJ1-1|TRBV5-4
CASSLALEVSEAFF
TGTGCCAGCAGCTTGGCCTTGGAGGTCTCTGAAGCTTTCTTT
>TRBD2|NA|TRBJ2-1|TRBV10-2
CASKGLAGALDSYNEQFF
TGCGCCAGCAAGGGACTAGCGGGAGCCCTAGACTCCTACAATGAGCAGTTCTTC
>NA|many|TRBJ2-1|TRBV7-2
CASSPWRIYNEQFF
TGTGCCAGCAGCCCCTGGCGGATATACAATGAGCAGTTCTTC
>NA|NA|TRBJ1-1|TRBV27
CASSSPPGLYTEAFF
TGTGCCAGCAGTTCCCCACCAGGGCTATACACTGAAGCTTTCTTT
>TRBD1|NA|TRBJ1-5|TRBV6-2/TRBV6-3
CASSYSGTVNQPQHF
TGTGCCAGCAGTTACTCCGGGACAGTAAATCAGCCCCAGCATTTT
>NA|NA|TRBJ1-1|TRBV19
CASSRSQINTEAFF
TGTGCCAGTAGTCGTAGCCAAATAAACACTGAAGCTTTCTTT
>TRBD1|NA|TRBJ2-2|TRBV15
CATSTRQGAIGELFF
TGTGCCACCAGCACGAGGCAGGGGGCGATCGGGGAGCTGTTTTTT
>NA|NA|TRBJ2-2|TRBV6-2/TRBV6-3
CASKSRSWAGELFF
TGTGCCAGCAAATCGCGGAGTTGGGCCGGGGAGCTGTTTTTT
>NA|NA|TRBJ2-1|TRBV6-2/TRBV6-3
CASTPRRRYNEQFF
TGTGCCAGCACGCCGCGACGCCGATACAATGAGCAGTTCTTC
>TRBD1|NA|TRBJ1-1|TRBV11-2
CASSPDRVGNTEAFF
TGTGCCAGCAGCCCGGACAGGGTGGGGAACACTGAAGCTTTCTTT
>NA|many|TRBJ2-3|TRBV6-2/TRBV6-3
CASSYSTGYTDTQYF
TGTGCCAGCAGTTACTCAACGGGTTACACAGATACGCAGTATTTT
>NA|few|TRBJ2-3|TRBV4-3
CASSQEKVLFMQYF
TGCGCCAGCAGCCAAGAAAAGGTCCTATTTATGCAGTATTTT
>TRBD2|many|TRBJ2-1|TRBV7-8
CASSTLGTSGVYNEQFF
TGTGCCAGCAGCACCCTAGGGACTAGCGGAGTTTACAATGAGCAGTTCTTC
>NA|NA|TRBJ1-1|TRBV5-1
CASSLAAGYETEAFF
TGCGCCAGCAGCTTGGCGGCAGGGTACGAAACTGAAGCTTTCTTT
>NA|NA|TRBJ2-1|TRBV28
CASFHRTPSSYNEQFF
TGTGCCAGCTTCCACCGAACTCCCAGCTCCTACAATGAGCAGTTCTTC
>TRBD2|few|TRBJ2-3|TRBV7-2
CASSWTSGRFHGTDTQYF
TGTGCCAGCAGCTGGACTAGCGGGAGGTTCCACGGCACAGATACGCAGTATTTT
>TRBD2|NA|TRBJ2-2|TRBV6-2/TRBV6-3
CASSYFSREGHGTGELFF
TGTGCCAGCAGTTACTTCTCGCGGGAGGGCCACGGAACCGGGGAGCTGTTTTTT
>NA|NA|TRBJ2-5|TRBV4-1
CASSQEGRSRETQYF
TGCGCCAGCAGCCAAGAAGGACGGAGCCGGGAGACCCAGTACTTC